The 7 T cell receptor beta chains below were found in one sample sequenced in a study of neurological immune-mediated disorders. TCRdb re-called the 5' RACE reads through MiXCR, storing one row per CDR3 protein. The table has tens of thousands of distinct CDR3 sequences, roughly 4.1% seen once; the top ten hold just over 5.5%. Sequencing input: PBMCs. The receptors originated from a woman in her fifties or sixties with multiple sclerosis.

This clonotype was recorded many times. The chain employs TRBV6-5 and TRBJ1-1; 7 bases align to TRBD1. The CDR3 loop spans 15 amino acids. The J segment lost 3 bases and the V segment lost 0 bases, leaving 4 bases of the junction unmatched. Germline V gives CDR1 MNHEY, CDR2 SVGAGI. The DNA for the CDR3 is TGTGCCAGCAGTTACTCGAACCAGGGGGACACTGAAGCTTTCTTT. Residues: CASSYSNQGDTEAFF.

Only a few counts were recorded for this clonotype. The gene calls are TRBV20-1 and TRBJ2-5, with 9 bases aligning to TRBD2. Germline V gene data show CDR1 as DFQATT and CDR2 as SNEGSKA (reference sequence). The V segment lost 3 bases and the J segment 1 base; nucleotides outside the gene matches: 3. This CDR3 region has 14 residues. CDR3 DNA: TGCAGTGCTAGTCCTAGCGGGATCCAAGAGACCCAGTACTTC. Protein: CSASPSGIQETQYF.

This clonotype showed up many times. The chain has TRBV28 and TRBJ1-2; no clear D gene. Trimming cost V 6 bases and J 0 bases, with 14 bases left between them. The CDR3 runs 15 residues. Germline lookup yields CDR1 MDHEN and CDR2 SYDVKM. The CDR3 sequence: CASSYSGSANYGYTF. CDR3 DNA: TGTGCCAGCAGCTATTCCGGCTCAGCTAACTATGGCTACACCTTC.

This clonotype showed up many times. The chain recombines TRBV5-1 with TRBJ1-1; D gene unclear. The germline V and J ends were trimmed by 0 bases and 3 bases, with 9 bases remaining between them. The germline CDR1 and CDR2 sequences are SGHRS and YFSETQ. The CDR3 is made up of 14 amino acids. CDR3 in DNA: TGCGCCAGCAGCTTGGCCACCTCCGACACTGAAGCTTTCTTT. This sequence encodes CASSLATSDTEAFF.

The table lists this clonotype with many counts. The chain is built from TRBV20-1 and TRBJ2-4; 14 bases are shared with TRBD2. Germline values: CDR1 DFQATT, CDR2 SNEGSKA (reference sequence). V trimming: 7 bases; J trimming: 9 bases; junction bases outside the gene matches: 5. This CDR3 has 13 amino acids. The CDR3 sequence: CSVQGLAGVIQYF. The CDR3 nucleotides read TGCAGTGTGCAGGGACTAGCGGGGGTCATTCAGTACTTC.

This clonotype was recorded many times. The CDR3 nucleotides read TGTGCCAGCAGCTTAAGAGCGGGAGGGCCCGGCGGGGAGCTGTTTTTT. Its translation: CASSLRAGGPGGELFF. The chain joins TRBV7-2 to TRBJ2-2, with TRBD2 identical over 10 bases. Unmatched junction bases numbered 7, after V lost 2 bases and J lost 7 bases. The CDR3 spans 16 residues. CDR1 SGHTA and CDR2 FQGNSA come from the germline V gene.

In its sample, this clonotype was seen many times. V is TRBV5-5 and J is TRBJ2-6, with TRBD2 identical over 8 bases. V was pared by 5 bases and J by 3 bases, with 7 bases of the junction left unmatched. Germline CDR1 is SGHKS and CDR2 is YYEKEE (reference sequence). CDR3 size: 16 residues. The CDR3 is CASRSGGALGANVLTF. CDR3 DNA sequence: TGTGCCAGCAGATCCGGGGGGGCGCTTGGGGCCAACGTCCTGACTTTC.